This T cell receptor beta chain is drawn from a study of T-cell reconstitution after alpha-beta-depleted transplantation in children. Study-wide results and limits: T cells produced anew were the main source of T-cell counts and diversity one year after transplant. In patients about two months after transplant, alpha-beta T cells reportedly arose from several hundred expanded graft clones.

This sample's TCRbeta library carried unique molecular identifier barcodes. TCRdb reanalysed the PCR reads using MiXCR and keeps one entry per CDR3 protein. The sample consists of 900,000 or so distinct CDR3 sequences, less than 20% of them appearing once. With regard to this clonotype: The antigen is not known.

V trimming: 4 bases; J trimming: 7 bases; junction bases outside the gene matches: 6. The CDR3 length is 14 residues. The germline CDR1 and CDR2 sequences are DFQATT and SNEGSKA (reference sequence). The sequences come from PBMCs, mostly from graft donor cells, collected 360 days after TCRalphabeta/CD19-depleted stem cell transplant. The clonotype comes from a male patient aged 10 to 17 who had a stem cell transplant for acute lymphoblastic leukemia, so the T cells may come from the graft donor. The J gene is TRBJ2-6, the V gene TRBV20-1; the match to TRBD2 covers 8 bases. The CDR3 region has the DNA TGCAGTGCTACTCCAGCGGGAGTAGCCAACGTCCTGACTTTC. Protein sequence: CSATPAGVANVLTF.